This T cell receptor (beta chain) was recovered during a study of CD8+ T cells in alopecia areata. Study information: Treated patients were scored for severity by percent of scalp affected.

With regard to this clone: Its antigen is not identified.

cDNA reverse transcribed from extracted RNA served as the sequencing template. Sequencing was performed with immunoSEQ multiplex PCR; in TCRdb, only in-frame clones are kept and a portion is missing. The sample comprises about 190,000 clones, 45% to 65% of which are singletons, and 0.69% rests with the top ten. Treatment noted: oral pan-JAK inhibitor, 5-10 mg twice daily. Patients with alopecia areata provided lesional scalp punch biopsies as well as peripheral blood. The CDR3 is made up of 11 amino acids. V was cut by 7 bases and J by 13 bases, with 16 bases left in between. From germline, CDR1 is SQVTM and CDR2 ANQGSEA. The study's findings and limits: Sequencing of scalp samples also includes resident alphabeta T cells from normal skin.

The chain couples TRBV29-1 to TRBJ1-4; D is possibly TRBD1 (6 bases). The input for sequencing was CD4+ T cells sorted from blood, taken at week 4, from a patient treated with tofacitinib. The receptor was derived from a human donor with alopecia areata. The CDR3 loop is CSASSGARLFF. In DNA form, the CDR3 reads TGCAGCGCTTCGTCGGGGGCCAGACTGTTTTTT. The full variable domain, completed using reference TRBV29-1 and TRBJ1-4, is SAVISQKPSRDICQRGTSLTIQCQVDSQVTMMFWYRQQPGQSLTLIATANQGSEATYESGFVIDKFPISRPNLTFSTLTVSNMSPEDSSIYLCSASSGARLFFGSGTQLSVL.